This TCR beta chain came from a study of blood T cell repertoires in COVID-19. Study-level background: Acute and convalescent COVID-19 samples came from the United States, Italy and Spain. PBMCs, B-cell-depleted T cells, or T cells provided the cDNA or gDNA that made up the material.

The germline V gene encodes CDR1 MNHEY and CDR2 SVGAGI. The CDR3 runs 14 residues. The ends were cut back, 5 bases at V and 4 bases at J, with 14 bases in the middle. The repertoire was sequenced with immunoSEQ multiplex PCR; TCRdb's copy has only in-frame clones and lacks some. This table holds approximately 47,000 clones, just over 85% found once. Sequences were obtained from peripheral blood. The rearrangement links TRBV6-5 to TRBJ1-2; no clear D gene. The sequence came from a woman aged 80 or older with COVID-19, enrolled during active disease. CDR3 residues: CASSPRTSGYGYTF. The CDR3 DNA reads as TGTGCCAGCAGTCCTCGAACAAGCGGCTATGGCTACACCTTC.